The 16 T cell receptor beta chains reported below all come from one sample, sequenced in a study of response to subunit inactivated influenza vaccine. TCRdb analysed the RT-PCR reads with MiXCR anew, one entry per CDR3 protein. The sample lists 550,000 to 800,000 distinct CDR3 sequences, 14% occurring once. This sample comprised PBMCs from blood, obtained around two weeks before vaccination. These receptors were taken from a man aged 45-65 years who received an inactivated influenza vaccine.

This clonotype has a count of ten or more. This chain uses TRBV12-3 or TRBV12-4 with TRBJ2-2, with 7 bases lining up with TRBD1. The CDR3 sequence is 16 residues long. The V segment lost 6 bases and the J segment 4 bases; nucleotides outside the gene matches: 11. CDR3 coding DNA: TGTGCCAGCAGCCCCACGAAGACAGGGAGCACCGGGGAGCTGTTTTTT. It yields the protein CASSPTKTGSTGELFF.

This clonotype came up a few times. In nucleotides, the CDR3 is TGTGCCAGCAGCCCTCACGGGACAGGGAACACCGGGGAGCTGTTTTTT. Protein sequence: CASSPHGTGNTGELFF. The chain carries TRBV7-8 and TRBJ2-2, with 8 bases fitting TRBD1. This CDR3 has 16 amino acids. V lost 5 bases, J lost 1 base, and 6 bases stayed unmatched. Germline CDR1 reads SGHVS; CDR2 reads FQNEAQ.

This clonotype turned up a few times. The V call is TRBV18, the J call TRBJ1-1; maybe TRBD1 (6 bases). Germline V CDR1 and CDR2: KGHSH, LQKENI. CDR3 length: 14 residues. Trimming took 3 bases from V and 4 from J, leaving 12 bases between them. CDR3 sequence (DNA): TGTGCCAGCTCACCTTCGGGACAAGGCACTGAAGCTTTCTTT. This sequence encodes CASSPSGQGTEAFF.

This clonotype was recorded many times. The CDR3 DNA is TGTGCCAGCAGTTTTAACCCCGGGGCCCTCGGTTTCCCCATATATTTT. Protein product: CASSFNPGALGFPIYF. The chain carries TRBV12-3 or TRBV12-4 and TRBJ1-3; weak D call: TRBD1 (5 bases). V was clipped by 3 bases and J by 11 bases, with 23 bases between them. The CDR3 consists of 16 residues.

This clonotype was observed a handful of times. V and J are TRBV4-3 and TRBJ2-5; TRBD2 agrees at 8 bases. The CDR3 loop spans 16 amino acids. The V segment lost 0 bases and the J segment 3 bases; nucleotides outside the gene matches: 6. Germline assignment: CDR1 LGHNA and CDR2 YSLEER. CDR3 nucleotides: TGCGCCAGCAGCCAAGATCACCGCGGGGGGAAAGAGACCCAGTACTTC. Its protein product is CASSQDHRGGKETQYF.

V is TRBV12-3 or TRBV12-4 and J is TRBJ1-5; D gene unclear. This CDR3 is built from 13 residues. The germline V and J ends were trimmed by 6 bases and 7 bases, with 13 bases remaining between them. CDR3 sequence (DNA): TGTGCCAGCAGCCTCAGAGAGGTACAGCCCCAGCATTTT. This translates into CASSLREVQPQHF.

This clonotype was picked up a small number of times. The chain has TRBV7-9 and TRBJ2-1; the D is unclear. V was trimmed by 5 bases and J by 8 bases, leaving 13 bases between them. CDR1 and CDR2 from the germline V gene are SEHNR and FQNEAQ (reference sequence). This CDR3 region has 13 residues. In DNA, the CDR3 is TGTGCCAGCAGCCCGTCCTCGGCCTATGAGCAGTTCTTC. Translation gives CASSPSSAYEQFF.

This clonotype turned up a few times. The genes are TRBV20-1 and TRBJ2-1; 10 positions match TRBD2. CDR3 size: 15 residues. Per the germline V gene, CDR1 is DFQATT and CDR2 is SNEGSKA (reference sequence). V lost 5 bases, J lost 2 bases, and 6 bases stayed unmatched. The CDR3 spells CSAVAGTSAYNEQFF. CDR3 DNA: TGCAGTGCTGTTGCCGGGACTAGCGCCTACAATGAGCAGTTCTTC.

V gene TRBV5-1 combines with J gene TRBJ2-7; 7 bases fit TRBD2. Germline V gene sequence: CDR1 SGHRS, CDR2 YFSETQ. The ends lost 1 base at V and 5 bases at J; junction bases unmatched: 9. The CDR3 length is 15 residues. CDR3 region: CASSLQGRDKNEQYF. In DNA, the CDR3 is TGCGCCAGCAGCTTGCAAGGGAGGGATAAAAACGAGCAGTACTTC.

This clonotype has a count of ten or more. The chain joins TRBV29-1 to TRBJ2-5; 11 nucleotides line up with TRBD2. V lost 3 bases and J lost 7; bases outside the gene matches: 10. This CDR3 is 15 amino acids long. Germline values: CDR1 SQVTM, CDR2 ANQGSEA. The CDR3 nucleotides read TGCAGCGTTGATAGCGGGAGGGCACCGGCCGGGACCCAGTACTTC. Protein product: CSVDSGRAPAGTQYF.

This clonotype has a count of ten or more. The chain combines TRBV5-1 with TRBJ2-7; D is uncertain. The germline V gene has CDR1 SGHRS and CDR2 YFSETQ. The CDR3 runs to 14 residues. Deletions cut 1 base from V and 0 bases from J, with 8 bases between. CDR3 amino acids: CASSLRQSSYEQYF. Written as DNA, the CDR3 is TGCGCCAGCAGCTTGCGGCAAAGCTCCTACGAGCAGTACTTC.

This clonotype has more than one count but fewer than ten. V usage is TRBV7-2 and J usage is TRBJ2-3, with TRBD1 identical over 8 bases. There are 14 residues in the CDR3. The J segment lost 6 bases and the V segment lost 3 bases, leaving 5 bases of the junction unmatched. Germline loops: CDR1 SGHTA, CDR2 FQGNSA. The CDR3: CASSFGTGGDTQYF. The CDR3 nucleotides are TGTGCCAGCAGCTTTGGGACAGGAGGGGATACGCAGTATTTT.

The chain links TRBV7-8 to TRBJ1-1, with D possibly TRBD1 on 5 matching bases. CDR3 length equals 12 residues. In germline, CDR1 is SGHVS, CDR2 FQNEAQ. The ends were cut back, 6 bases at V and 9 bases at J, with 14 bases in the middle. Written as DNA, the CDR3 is TGTGCCAGCAGGGGCAGGGAGCTTAAAGCTTTCTTT. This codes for CASRGRELKAFF.

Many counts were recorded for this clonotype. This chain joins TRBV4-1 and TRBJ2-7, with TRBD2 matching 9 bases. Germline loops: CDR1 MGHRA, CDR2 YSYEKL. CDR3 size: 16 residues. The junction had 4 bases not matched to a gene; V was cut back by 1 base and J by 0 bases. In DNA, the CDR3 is TGCGCCAGCAGCCAAGGGAGTAGCGGGGGCTCCTACGAGCAGTACTTC. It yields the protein CASSQGSSGGSYEQYF.

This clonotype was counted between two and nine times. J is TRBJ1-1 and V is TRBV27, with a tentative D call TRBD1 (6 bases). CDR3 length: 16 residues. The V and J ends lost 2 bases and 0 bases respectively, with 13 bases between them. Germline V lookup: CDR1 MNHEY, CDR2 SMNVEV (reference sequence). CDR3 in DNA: TGTGCCAGCAGTTTAGCAGGGGCCCGCATGAACACTGAAGCTTTCTTT. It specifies CASSLAGARMNTEAFF.

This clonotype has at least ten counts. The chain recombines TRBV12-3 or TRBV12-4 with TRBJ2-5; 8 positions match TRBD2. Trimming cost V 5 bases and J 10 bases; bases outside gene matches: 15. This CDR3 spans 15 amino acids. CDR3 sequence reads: CASSRHGAGGRYQYF. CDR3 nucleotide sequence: TGTGCCAGCAGTCGCCATGGGGCGGGGGGCCGGTACCAGTACTTC.